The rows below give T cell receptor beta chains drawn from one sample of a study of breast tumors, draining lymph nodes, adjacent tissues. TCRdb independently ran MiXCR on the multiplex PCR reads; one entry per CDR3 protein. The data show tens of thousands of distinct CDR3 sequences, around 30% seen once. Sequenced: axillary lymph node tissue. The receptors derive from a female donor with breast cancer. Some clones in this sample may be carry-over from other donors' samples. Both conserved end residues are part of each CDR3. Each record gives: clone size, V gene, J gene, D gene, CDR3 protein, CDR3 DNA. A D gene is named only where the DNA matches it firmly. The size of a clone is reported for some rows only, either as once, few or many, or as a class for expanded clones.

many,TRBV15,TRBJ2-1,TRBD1,CATSRDLRTGGQLTYNEQFF,TGTGCCACCAGCAGAGATCTTAGGACAGGGGGCCAATTAACCTACAATGAGCAGTTCTTC
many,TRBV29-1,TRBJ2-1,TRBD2,CSVRGGGTVPEQFF,TGCAGCGTCCGTGGGGGGGGGACCGTGCCTGAGCAGTTCTTC
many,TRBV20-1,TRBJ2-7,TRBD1,CSQRPRDRTYEQYF,TGCAGTCAACGTCCCCGGGACAGGACCTACGAGCAGTACTTC
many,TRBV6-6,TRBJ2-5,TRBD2,CASQLAGVETQYF,TGTGCCAGCCAACTAGCGGGAGTCGAGACCCAGTACTTC
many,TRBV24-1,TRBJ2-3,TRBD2,CATSDSTPGLAGVSTDTQYF,TGTGCCACCAGTGATTCGACCCCGGGACTAGCGGGAGTGAGCACAGATACGCAGTATTTT
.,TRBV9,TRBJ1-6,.,CAGSVGQNSPLHF,TGTGCCGGCAGCGTCGGACAGAATTCACCCCTCCACTTT
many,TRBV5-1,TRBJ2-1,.,CASSLTETYNEQFF,TGCGCCAGCAGCTTGACCGAGACCTACAATGAGCAGTTCTTC
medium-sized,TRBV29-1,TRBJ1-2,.,CSVQKRDGYTF,TGCAGCGTCCAAAAAAGGGACGGCTACACCTTC
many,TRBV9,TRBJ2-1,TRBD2,CASSVVLAGEGEQFF,TGTGCCAGCAGCGTAGTACTAGCGGGAGAGGGTGAGCAGTTCTTC
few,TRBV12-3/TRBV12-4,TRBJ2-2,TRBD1,CASREGQGPGELFF,TGTGCCAGCAGGGAGGGACAGGGCCCCGGGGAGCTGTTTTTT
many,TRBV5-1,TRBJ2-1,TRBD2,CASSYSGAYNEQFF,TGCGCCAGCAGTTATAGCGGGGCTTACAATGAGCAGTTCTTC
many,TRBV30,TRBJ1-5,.,CAWSVGDDQPQHF,TGTGCCTGGAGTGTAGGGGACGATCAGCCCCAGCATTTT
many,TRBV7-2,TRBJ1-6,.,CASSLVGGLENSPLHF,TGTGCCAGCAGCTTAGTTGGGGGTTTAGAGAATTCACCCCTCCACTTT
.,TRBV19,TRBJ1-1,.,CASMRGGSNTEAFF,TGTGCCAGTATGAGGGGGGGATCGAACACTGAAGCTTTCTTT